Listed below are T cell receptor beta chains from one sample, sequenced in a study of T cells after yellow fever vaccination. A single record per CDR3 protein comes from TCRdb applying MiXCR to the 5' RACE reads. The sample has 300,000 to 400,000 distinct CDR3 sequences, around 8.1% seen once; the top ten hold approximately 15%. The source was PBMCs, collected approximately 47 days after the first yellow fever vaccination. These TCRs come from a man between 18 and 35 years old who received the YFV17D yellow fever vaccine. The CDR3 runs from the conserved cysteine through the conserved F or W. D genes are given only for firm matches. Rows give clone size only sometimes, using once, few, many, or a class for an expanded clone.

v_call	j_call	clone_size	d_call	cdr3_aa	cdr3_nt
TRBV12-3/TRBV12-4	TRBJ1-5	many	TRBD1	CASSHGTGLNQPQHF	TGTGCCAGCAGTCACGGGACAGGACTGAATCAGCCCCAGCATTTT
TRBV3-1	TRBJ2-1	few	-	CASSQGVIHEQFF	TGTGCCAGCAGCCAAGGAGTAATCCATGAGCAGTTCTTC
TRBV2	TRBJ2-1	-	-	CASRESGHEQFF	TGTGCCAGCAGGGAGAGCGGGCACGAGCAGTTCTTC
TRBV7-6	TRBJ2-1	few	TRBD2	CASSSPREGSAEQFF	TGTGCCAGCAGCTCCCCCAGGGAGGGGTCGGCCGAGCAGTTCTTC
TRBV4-3	TRBJ1-6	-	-	CASSQDGNSPLHF	TGCGCCAGCAGCCAAGACGGGAATTCACCCCTCCACTTT
TRBV12-3/TRBV12-4	TRBJ1-6	few	-	CASSLGLPSSPLHF	TGTGCCAGCAGTTTGGGGTTGCCTAGCTCACCCCTCCACTTT
TRBV20-1	TRBJ2-7	many	-	CSASVLNEQYF	TGCAGTGCTAGTGTCTTGAACGAGCAGTACTTC
TRBV12-3/TRBV12-4	TRBJ2-3	few	-	CASSLIEGSDTQYF	TGTGCCAGCAGTTTGATCGAAGGATCAGATACGCAGTATTTT
TRBV11-2	TRBJ2-2	-	-	CASRKWDNSTGELFF	TGTGCCAGCAGGAAATGGGACAACTCCACCGGGGAGCTGTTTTTT
TRBV12-3/TRBV12-4	TRBJ2-1	-	TRBD2	CASRLAGGNNEQFF	TGTGCCAGCAGGCTAGCGGGGGGGAACAATGAGCAGTTCTTC
TRBV19	TRBJ1-6	many	TRBD1	CASSDRGRNSPLHF	TGTGCCAGTAGTGACAGGGGGCGTAATTCACCCCTCCACTTT